This T cell receptor beta chain was captured by sequencing in a study of T-cell memory formation after mild COVID-19 (dated by TCRdb to the early 2020s). As for the study more broadly: TCR sequence clusters from the two donors were found to be largely donor specific. In two donors, T-cell clones that expanded and contracted after mild COVID-19 were tracked by sequencing TCRalpha and TCRbeta repertoires over time. Two young, previously healthy adult volunteers, one female and one male, were included in the cohort.

As to this clonotype: Its cognate antigen has yet to be identified. No qualities accompany the bases; no much larger clone lies one base away.

The CDR3 measures 14 amino acids from cysteine to phenylalanine. The sequence is cut down to CDR3 DNA, 42 bases in frame from base 1. In the germline V gene, CDR1 corresponds to SGHRS and CDR2 to YFSETQ. Between the V and J ends, shortened by 4 bases and 3 bases respectively, the junction contains 12 bases. Summary of the overall study and its limitations: SARS-CoV-2 specificity was not confirmed for the second-wave clones peaking on day 37. Some responding clones were detected in pre-infection memory, suggesting pre-existing cross-reactive memory T cells joined the SARS-CoV-2 response. The study included only a couple of mild cases, and larger cohorts that include severe cases with pre-infection samples were judged to be necessary. Clones contracting from day 15 to 85 had balanced CD4/CD8 phenotypes, while a second wave expanding from day 15 to 37 was biased towards CD4+. Contracting CD4+ clones were found mainly in CM and EM memory subsets, while CD8+ clones were enriched in EMRA.

The listed sequencing device is Illumina NovaSeq 6000. TCRalpha and TCRbeta cDNA libraries were built by 5'RACE with constant-segment primers, adding sample barcodes and unique molecular identifiers. Trizol reagent was used to extract RNA from every sample. Library amplification was performed in two PCR steps, and a second sample barcode and Illumina TruSeq adapters were introduced in the second step. The libraries were sequenced on an Illumina NovaSeq using 2 x 150 bp paired-end reads. For the original study's pipeline: Demultiplexing of reads and collapsing into UMI-guided consensus sequences were performed with migec v1.2.7. Using mixcr v2.1.11, the UMI consensuses were aligned to TRA and TRB V and J templates and assembled into clonotypes. Expanded or contracted clonotypes were those called significant by both edgeR and NoisET, with noise models trained on biological replicates. For edgeR calls, the cutoffs were a false discovery rate-adjusted p below 0.01 and a log2 fold-change threshold of 1. As an exploratory analysis of dynamics, PCA with hierarchical clustering was applied to max-normalized trajectories of the 1000 most abundant clonotypes. Separately sequenced CD4+ and CD8+ repertoires were used to assign the CD4 or CD8 phenotype of responding clones. Using fastp trimming at Q25 and MiXCR clonotype assembly, TCRdb reanalyzed the public sequencing data and kept in-frame beta chains. Every entry covers one CDR3 protein and lists the most common genes and DNA from its rows. TCRdb, not the original authors, processed these V and J calls. For this sample there are 270,000 or so distinct CDR3 sequences; about a sixth appear just once. 20% to 25% of the sample is in the top ten clones.

PBMCs were isolated by Ficoll-Paque density gradient centrifugation. The receptor chain draws on TRBV5-1 and TRBJ2-3; too little of a D gene remains to name it. Sequenced material: PBMCs or a T cell subset sorted from them (not recorded which). This receptor was obtained from a man aged 18-30 years who had mild COVID-19 (a few samples of this study predate the infection). The sample titles of this study are shuffled in the database, so cell type and time point are left out; the donor was told from shared clones. In nucleotides, the sequence is TGCGCCAGCAGCCCGGTGCTAAGAACAGATACGCAGTATTTT. It encodes CASSPVLRTDTQYF.